The 17 T cell receptor beta chains presented below share a single source sample, sequenced in a study of blood T cell repertoires in COVID-19. Produced via immunoSEQ multiplex PCR; TCRdb's table is partial and in-frame only. The sample includes under 200,000 clones, around four fifths seen only once; the top ten take around 0.93%. Sequenced material: peripheral blood. These receptors originate from a man aged 55 to 70 with COVID-19, enrolled during active disease.

The chain employs TRBV9 and TRBJ1-2; D call uncertain. The V end was cut by 0 bases, the J end by 4 bases, with 13 bases between. Germline CDR1 is SGDLS and CDR2 is YYNGEE. The CDR3 spans 15 residues. CDR3 DNA sequence: TGTGCCAGCAGCGTAGAGAGCGGGCAGGTCTATGGCTACACCTTC. It encodes CASSVESGQVYGYTF.

The chain is built from TRBV18 and TRBJ1-5; D gene uncertain. CDR1 is KGHSH and CDR2 is LQKENI in the germline V gene. This CDR3 comprises 14 residues. V lost 3 bases and J lost 3, with 9 bases in between. The CDR3 DNA reads TGTGCCAGCTCACCCGAGGCTATCAATCAGCCCCAGCATTTT. This translates into CASSPEAINQPQHF.

The chain combines TRBV6-1 with TRBJ1-5, with D tentatively TRBD1 (5 bases). The CDR3 contains 15 residues. Germline V gene sequence: CDR1 MNHNS, CDR2 SASEGT. The V gene lost 2 bases and the J gene lost 4 bases, with 12 bases spanning the gap. Here the CDR3 reads CASSELGQANQPQHF. In DNA, the CDR3 is TGTGCCAGCAGTGAACTGGGGCAGGCAAATCAGCCCCAGCATTTT.

The chain couples TRBV6-5 to TRBJ1-2; 7 bases match TRBD1. The CDR3 is made up of 14 amino acids. The germline V gene has CDR1 MNHEY and CDR2 SVGAGI. Trimming cost V 0 bases and J 4 bases; bases outside gene matches: 2. The CDR3 is CASSYSTGLYGYTF. CDR3 bases: TGTGCCAGCAGTTACTCGACAGGGCTCTATGGCTACACCTTC.

This chain uses TRBV4-1 with TRBJ1-1; weak D call: TRBD1 (6 bases). The CDR3 runs 15 residues. Between the trimmed V and J ends, which lost 4 bases and 1 base, there was a span of 13 bases. Per the germline V gene, CDR1 is MGHRA and CDR2 is YSYEKL. The CDR3 loop is CASSRYSGQNTEAFF. As DNA, the CDR3 is TGCGCCAGCAGCCGATACTCGGGACAGAACACTGAAGCTTTCTTT.

This rearrangement joins TRBV9 to TRBJ1-2; D is undetermined. The CDR3 extends over 13 amino acids. Germline V gene data show CDR1 as SGDLS and CDR2 as YYNGEE. V lost 0 bases and J 7 bases, leaving 10 bases between the germline ends. The chain's CDR3 is CASSVGSGSGYTF. The DNA for the CDR3 is TGTGCCAGCAGCGTAGGGTCCGGGTCTGGCTACACCTTC.

The genes are TRBV4-1 and TRBJ1-2; 9 bases fit TRBD1. The CDR3 extends over 16 amino acids. Germline-derived CDR1 and CDR2 are MGHRA and YSYEKL. J was trimmed by 5 bases and V by 0 bases; bases with no gene match: 7. The CDR3 spells CASSQDHGTGSYGYTF. The CDR3 DNA follows: TGCGCCAGCAGCCAAGATCATGGGACAGGGTCATATGGCTACACCTTC.

The gene calls are TRBV27 and TRBJ2-2; D is perhaps TRBD1 (7 bases). The length of the CDR3 is 16 residues. CDR1 MNHEY and CDR2 SMNVEV come from the germline V gene (reference sequence). Trimming stripped 4 bases from V and 1 base from J, with 13 bases between. DNA for the CDR3: TGTGCCAGCAGTTCCCAGGGGGGACGGAACACCGGGGAGCTGTTTTTT. Its protein product is CASSSQGGRNTGELFF.

CDR3 amino acids: CASSYKDREKLFF. The CDR3 coding sequence is TGTGCCAGCAGTTACAAGGACAGGGAAAAACTGTTTTTT. This chain links TRBV6-2 or TRBV6-3 with TRBJ1-4, with 7 bases aligning to TRBD1. J was trimmed by 8 bases and V by 2 bases; bases with no gene match: 2. The germline CDR1 and CDR2 sequences are MNHEY and SVGEGT. CDR3 size: 13 residues.

V gene TRBV5-4 combines with J gene TRBJ2-7, with D perhaps matching TRBD1 (5 bases). This CDR3 contains 14 residues. CDR1 and CDR2 from the germline V gene are SGHNT and YYREEE (reference sequence). V dropped 4 bases and J dropped 7 bases, with 18 bases sitting between them. The CDR3 DNA follows: TGTGCCAGCAGCCCCACAGGCCCTCGTCGAGAGCAGTACTTC. This translates into CASSPTGPRREQYF.

V gene TRBV7-9 combines with J gene TRBJ2-5, with D possibly matching TRBD1 (6 bases). Germline V CDR1 and CDR2: SEHNR, FQNEAQ (reference sequence). The ends were cut back, 11 bases at V and 5 bases at J, with 15 bases in the middle. The CDR3 is 12 residues long. The CDR3 DNA reads as TGTGCCGCCGAGGGGGTATCGGAGACCCAGTACTTC. Protein: CAAEGVSETQYF.

Details on this clone: One end of the junction varies from germline; a read error may be responsible. This sequence joins TRBV18 and TRBJ1-3; maybe TRBD1 (6 bases). The CDR3 is 15 residues long. Germline V gene data show CDR1 as KGHSH and CDR2 as LQKENI. This CDR3 is CASSPGRLQGNTIYF. CDR3 in DNA: TGTGCCAGCTCACCAGGGCGGTTACAGGGAAACACCATATACTTT.

The rearrangement links TRBV19 to TRBJ2-2, with D possibly TRBD2 on 5 matching bases. CDR1 and CDR2 (germline): LNHDA, SQIVND (reference sequence). This CDR3 is built from 13 residues. V was cut by 7 bases and J by 7 bases, with 13 bases left in between. CDR3 region: CASKVRESGELFF. The DNA for the CDR3 is TGTGCCAGTAAGGTGAGGGAGAGCGGGGAGCTGTTTTTT.

The chain links TRBV6-5 to TRBJ1-3; TRBD1 agrees at 7 bases. Germline values: CDR1 MNHEY, CDR2 SVGAGI. The CDR3 totals 14 residues. V dropped 10 bases and J dropped 2; count of bases not matched to a gene: 8. This chain's CDR3 is CATKRGQAGNTIYF. As DNA, the CDR3 is TGTGCCACAAAAAGGGGGCAGGCTGGAAACACCATATATTTT.

This clone showed up just once. The V and J genes are TRBV2 and TRBJ1-4; 7 bases line up with TRBD1. Germline loops: CDR1 SNHLY, CDR2 FYNNEI. This CDR3 contains 12 residues. V shed 8 bases and J 8 bases; nucleotides not matched to a gene: 5. In DNA form, the CDR3 reads TGTGCCAGCCGACAGGGAGAGGAAAAACTGTTTTTT. Translated: CASRQGEEKLFF.

The chain combines TRBV10-3 with TRBJ2-3, with 7 bases matching TRBD2. The germline gives CDR1 ENHRY, CDR2 SYGVKD. The V and J ends lost 3 bases and 2 bases, in that order; junction bases with no gene match: 5. The CDR3 loop spans 15 amino acids. CDR3 loop: CAISESSGITDTQYF. The CDR3 coding sequence is TGTGCCATCAGTGAATCTAGCGGAATCACAGATACGCAGTATTTT.

The chain has TRBV6-4 and TRBJ2-7; 8 nucleotides line up with TRBD1. This CDR3 comprises 13 residues. With 4 bases clipped from V and 6 bases from J, the junction kept 5 bases outside the gene matches. Per the germline V gene, CDR1 is MRHNA and CDR2 is SNTAGT. CDR3 protein: CASSVYQGAEQYF. The DNA of the CDR3 is TGTGCCAGCAGTGTGTACCAGGGGGCCGAGCAGTACTTC.